This section outlines one T cell receptor beta chain sequence together with its context. The data are from a study of blood T cell repertoires in COVID-19. Germline CDR1 is SGHAT and CDR2 is FQNNGV. With 1 base removed from V and 0 bases from J, the gap between germline ends came to 7 bases. The CDR3 is 14 amino acids. Some clones are missing from TCRdb's copy, which holds only in-frame ones; the method was immunoSEQ multiplex PCR. The sample includes about 320,000 clones, roughly nine tenths of them seen just once. Sequencing was carried out using PBMCs or T cells enriched from blood (not recorded which). The origin of this receptor is a man aged 55-75 years who had recovered from COVID-19. The V and J genes are TRBV11-2 and TRBJ2-7; D might be TRBD1 (5 bases). The CDR3 sequence: CASSLAQGSYEQYF. CDR3 coding DNA: TGTGCCAGCAGCTTAGCTCAGGGCTCCTACGAGCAGTACTTC.